These 15 T cell receptor beta chains originate from one sample sequenced in a study of T cells in Graves' hyperthyroidism and ophthalmopathy. The investigators amplified TCR beta CDR3 regions from RNA transcripts. HTBI primers drove first-round RT-PCR of the TCR CDR3. One entry per CDR3 protein, called by TCRdb with MiXCR from the multiplex PCR reads. The sample records 400,000 to 600,000 distinct CDR3 sequences, less than 25% being singletons. The sequenced sample was blood. The source of these receptors is a man aged 18 to 30 with Graves' hyperthyroidism.

This clonotype was picked up many times. The chain couples TRBV6-1 to TRBJ1-1; D not certain. The CDR3 spans 13 residues. V was clipped by 7 bases and J by 3 bases, with 12 bases between them. Germline V gene data show CDR1 as MNHNS and CDR2 as SASEGT. The CDR3, as DNA: TGTGCCAGCATGGGAACGGCCGACACTGAAGCTTTCTTT. As protein: CASMGTADTEAFF.

This clonotype was found a few times. The gene calls are TRBV28 and TRBJ2-6, with D maybe TRBD1 (6 bases). CDR1 and CDR2 from the germline V gene are MDHEN and SYDVKM. V lost 4 bases, J lost 4 bases, and 14 bases lay in between. The length of the CDR3 is 16 residues. The CDR3 DNA reads as TGTGCCAGCAGTTCCCAGCCAGGGGCAGGGGCCAACGTCCTGACTTTC. Translated: CASSSQPGAGANVLTF.

In this sample, this clonotype turned up many times. J is TRBJ2-2 and V is TRBV2, with D unresolved. Germline V gene data show CDR1 as SNHLY and CDR2 as FYNNEI. Deletions cut 4 bases from V and 6 bases from J, with 9 bases between. This CDR3 is 13 amino acids long. The CDR3 loop is CASSGIESGELFF. CDR3 in DNA: TGTGCCAGCAGTGGGATTGAATCCGGGGAGCTGTTTTTT.

The chain couples TRBV20-1 to TRBJ2-7, with unresolved D. There are 13 residues in the CDR3. Trimming took 3 bases from V and 0 from J, leaving 9 bases between them. CDR1 and CDR2 from the germline V gene are DFQATT and SNEGSKA (reference sequence). The CDR3 loop reads CSASGRISYEQYF. The CDR3 coding sequence is TGCAGTGCTAGTGGACGGATCTCCTACGAGCAGTACTTC.

This clonotype was counted only a few times. The J gene is TRBJ1-2, the V gene TRBV4-1, with D maybe TRBD1 (5 bases). V lost 4 bases and J 2 bases, leaving 14 bases between the germline ends. Germline values: CDR1 MGHRA, CDR2 YSYEKL. CDR3 length: 15 amino acids. The DNA for the CDR3 is TGCGCCAGCAGCCCGTTCCCGGGGGAGAACTATGGCTACACCTTC. Amino acids: CASSPFPGENYGYTF.

This clonotype was counted ten times or more. This chain uses TRBV12-3 or TRBV12-4 with TRBJ1-5, with D perhaps TRBD1 (6 bases). V lost 4 bases to trimming and J lost 12 bases, with 13 bases between them. The CDR3 is 12 amino acids. CDR3 region: CASSSVSGDQHF. CDR3 bases: TGTGCCAGCAGTTCCGTCTCAGGGGACCAGCATTTT.

This clonotype turned up a few times. This sequence joins TRBV4-1 and TRBJ1-1; D remains ambiguous. The germline V gene encodes CDR1 MGHRA and CDR2 YSYEKL. This CDR3 spans 15 amino acids. The ends were cut back, 0 bases at V and 6 bases at J, with 14 bases in the middle. As DNA, the CDR3 is TGCGCCAGCAGCCAAGAAAAGTCCTTCGCAGCTGAAGCTTTCTTT. Amino acid sequence: CASSQEKSFAAEAFF.

At least ten counts were recorded for this clonotype. The rearrangement uses TRBV28 and TRBJ1-3; the D gene is possibly TRBD1 (5 bases). Germline CDR1 MDHEN, CDR2 SYDVKM. V lost 6 bases and J 4 bases, leaving 19 bases between the germline ends. This CDR3 comprises 16 residues. Here the CDR3 DNA reads TGTGCCAGCAGACACGGTAAAGGGGTAGGCGGAAACACCATATATTTT. Protein product: CASRHGKGVGGNTIYF.

The CDR3 here is CSATEARGLYGYTF. CDR3 nucleotide sequence: TGCAGTGCTACCGAGGCCAGGGGACTTTATGGCTACACCTTC. The genes are TRBV20-1 and TRBJ1-2, with D maybe TRBD1 (6 bases). V gave up 4 bases and J gave up 5 bases, with 17 bases separating them. Germline assignment: CDR1 DFQATT and CDR2 SNEGSKA (reference sequence). This CDR3 region has 14 residues.

The V and J genes are TRBV5-1 and TRBJ2-5; D is ambiguous. This CDR3 comprises 14 residues. The germline CDR1 and CDR2 sequences are SGHRS and YFSETQ. V was cut by 0 bases and J by 3 bases, with 9 bases left in between. This CDR3 is CASSLAVLEETQYF. The CDR3 region has the DNA TGCGCCAGCAGCTTGGCGGTCTTAGAAGAGACCCAGTACTTC.

The chain couples TRBV24-1 to TRBJ2-7; D is ambiguous. The CDR3 contains 9 residues. Germline CDR1 KGHDR, CDR2 SFDVKD. Trimming cost V 9 bases and J 6 bases, with 5 bases left between them. The CDR3 spells CATGTEQYF. As DNA, the CDR3 is TGTGCCACCGGAACCGAGCAGTACTTC.

This clonotype was detected ten times or more. The chain carries TRBV19 and TRBJ1-1; possible D gene TRBD1, 6 bases. The CDR3 is made up of 14 amino acids. The V gene lost 5 bases and the J gene lost 6 bases, with 16 bases spanning the gap. In germline, CDR1 is LNHDA, CDR2 SQIVND (reference sequence). Here the CDR3 reads CASSHQVQGAEAFF. The CDR3 DNA sequence: TGTGCCAGTAGTCATCAGGTACAGGGTGCTGAAGCTTTCTTT.

This clonotype was seen more than once but under ten times. The rearrangement links TRBV3-1 to TRBJ2-4; 9 nucleotides match TRBD1. Trimming cost V 1 base and J 9 bases; bases outside gene matches: 10. Per the germline V gene, CDR1 is LGHDT and CDR2 is YNNKEL (reference sequence). The CDR3 loop spans 16 amino acids. CDR3 in amino acids: CASSQGWDREGSIQYF. The CDR3 nucleotides are TGTGCCAGCAGCCAAGGATGGGACAGGGAGGGGAGCATTCAGTACTTC.

In this sample, this clonotype turned up many times. The chain carries TRBV6-1 and TRBJ1-6, with D unresolved. Germline CDR1 is MNHNS and CDR2 is SASEGT. This CDR3 region has 10 residues. The germline V and J ends were trimmed by 8 bases and 12 bases, with 8 bases remaining between them. CDR3 bases: TGTGCCAGCGGGCGTAAACCCCTCCACTTT. Encoded protein: CASGRKPLHF.

This clonotype occurred many times. The chain uses TRBV12-3 or TRBV12-4 and TRBJ2-2, with D unclear. This CDR3 region has 11 residues. V gave up 3 bases and J gave up 7 bases, with 3 bases separating them. In DNA, the CDR3 is TGTGCCAGCAGTTTTAACGGGGAGCTGTTTTTT. Translation: CASSFNGELFF.